Each of the 5 T cell receptor beta chains below was sequenced from the same sample in a study of neurological immune-mediated disorders. Documented time point: technical triplicate 3. Each CDR3 protein is one row after TCRdb ran MiXCR on the 5' RACE reads. In the table there are over 25,000 distinct CDR3 sequences, about 16% of which are singletons. Sequencing was done on a sample of CD4+ T cells from blood. The source of these receptors is a female donor with HTLV-1-associated myelopathy (HAM/TSP).

This clonotype showed up many times. This may be a read error, as it is one base from a much larger clone. The CDR3 DNA sequence: TGCGCCAGCAGCTTGGGGGGTGATGAAGCTTTCTTT. Translation: CASSLGGDEAFF. The gene calls are TRBV5-1 and TRBJ1-1; D ambiguous. This CDR3 spans 12 amino acids. The V and J ends lost 0 bases and 7 bases respectively, with 7 bases between them. Germline CDR1 is SGHRS and CDR2 is YFSETQ. The full variable domain, with the rest looked up from reference TRBV5-1 and TRBJ1-1, is KAGVTQTPRYLIKTRGQQVTLSCSPISGHRSVSWYQQTPGQGLQFLFEYFSETQRNKGNFPGRFSGRQFSNSRSEMNVSTLELGDSALYLCASSLGGDEAFFGQGTRLTVV.

This clonotype occurred many times. This sequence joins TRBV28 and TRBJ2-7; no reliable D call. This CDR3 comprises 13 residues. Germline CDR1 reads MDHEN; CDR2 reads SYDVKM. The germline V and J ends were trimmed by 7 bases and 7 bases, with 17 bases remaining between them. CDR3 region: CASTGWSVVEQYF. The CDR3, as DNA: TGTGCCAGCACCGGCTGGTCGGTGGTGGAGCAGTACTTC.

This clonotype showed up many times. The V gene is TRBV5-1, the J gene TRBJ1-1; TRBD1 is a possible D gene (5 bases). Trimming took off 0 bases at V and 8 bases at J, with 8 bases between the two ends. In germline, CDR1 is SGHRS, CDR2 YFSETQ. The CDR3 has 12 residues. The DNA for the CDR3 is TGCGCCAGCAGCTTGGAGGCAGGGGAAGCTTTCTTT. Translation: CASSLEAGEAFF.

This chain uses TRBV29-1 with TRBJ2-7; D ambiguous. This CDR3 has 13 residues. The germline V gene has CDR1 SQVTM and CDR2 ANQGSEA. The V and J ends lost 4 bases and 6 bases respectively, with 16 bases between them. The CDR3 nucleotides are TGCAGCGTTGGGTCAGGAGCCTCTCTCGAGCAGTACTTC. It translates to CSVGSGASLEQYF.

Remarks on this clonotype: The junction departs from germline at one end; a sequencing error may be responsible. The chain joins TRBV5-1 to TRBJ2-7; no firm D call. The CDR3 covers 15 residues. In germline, CDR1 is SGHRS, CDR2 YFSETQ. In DNA, the CDR3 is TGCGCCAGCAGCTTAGCCGTCGCGGAAACCTACGAGAAGTACTTC. Translation gives CASSLAVAETYEKYF.